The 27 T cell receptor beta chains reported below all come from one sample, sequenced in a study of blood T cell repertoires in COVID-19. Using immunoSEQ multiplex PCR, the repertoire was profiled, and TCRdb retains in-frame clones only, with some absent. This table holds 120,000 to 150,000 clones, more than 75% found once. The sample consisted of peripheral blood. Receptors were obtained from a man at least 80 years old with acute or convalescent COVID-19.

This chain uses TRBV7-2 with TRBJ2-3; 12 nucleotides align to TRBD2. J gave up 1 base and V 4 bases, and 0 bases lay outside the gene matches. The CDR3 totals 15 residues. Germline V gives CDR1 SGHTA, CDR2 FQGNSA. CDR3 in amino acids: CASSWTSGGTDTQYF. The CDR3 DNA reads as TGTGCCAGCAGCTGGACTAGCGGGGGCACAGATACGCAGTATTTT.

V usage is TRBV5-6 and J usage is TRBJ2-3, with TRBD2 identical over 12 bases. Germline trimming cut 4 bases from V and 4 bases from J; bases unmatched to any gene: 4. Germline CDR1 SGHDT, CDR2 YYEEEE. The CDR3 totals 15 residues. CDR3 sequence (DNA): TGTGCCAGCAGCGGACTAGCGGGGACTGCAGATACGCAGTATTTT. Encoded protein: CASSGLAGTADTQYF. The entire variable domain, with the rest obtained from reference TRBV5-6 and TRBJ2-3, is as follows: DAGVTQSPTHLIKTRGQQVTLRCSPKSGHDTVSWYQQALGQGPQFIFQYYEEEERQRGNFPDRFSGHQFPNYSSELNVNALLLGDSALYLCASSGLAGTADTQYFGPGTRLTVL.

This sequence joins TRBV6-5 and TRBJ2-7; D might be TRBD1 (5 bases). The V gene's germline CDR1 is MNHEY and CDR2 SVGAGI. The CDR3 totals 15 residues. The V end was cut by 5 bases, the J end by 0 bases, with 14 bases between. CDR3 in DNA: TGTGCCAGCAGTCCCACCCCCAGGGCCTCCTACGAGCAGTACTTC. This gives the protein CASSPTPRASYEQYF.

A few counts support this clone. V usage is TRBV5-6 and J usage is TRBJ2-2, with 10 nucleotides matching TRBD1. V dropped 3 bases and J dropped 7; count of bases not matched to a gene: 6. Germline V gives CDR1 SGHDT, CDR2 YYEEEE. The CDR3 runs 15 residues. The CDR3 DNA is TGTGCCAGCAGCTCGACAGGGGGCCTTTACGGGGAGCTGTTTTTT. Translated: CASSSTGGLYGELFF.

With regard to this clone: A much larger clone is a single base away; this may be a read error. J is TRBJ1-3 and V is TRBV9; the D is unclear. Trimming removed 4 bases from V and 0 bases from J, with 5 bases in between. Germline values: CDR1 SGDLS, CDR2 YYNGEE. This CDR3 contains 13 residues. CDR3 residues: CASSPFSGNTIYF. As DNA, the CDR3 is TGTGCCAGCAGCCCCTTCTCTGGAAACACCATATATTTT.

The CDR3 nucleotides are TGTGCCAGCAGCCCCATAAGAGGACTTGAAGCTTTCTTT. Translated, it gives CASSPIRGLEAFF. The chain recombines TRBV6-5 with TRBJ1-1; D call uncertain. This CDR3 is built from 13 residues. V lost 6 bases and J 7 bases, leaving 15 bases between the germline ends. Germline CDR1 is MNHEY and CDR2 is SVGAGI.

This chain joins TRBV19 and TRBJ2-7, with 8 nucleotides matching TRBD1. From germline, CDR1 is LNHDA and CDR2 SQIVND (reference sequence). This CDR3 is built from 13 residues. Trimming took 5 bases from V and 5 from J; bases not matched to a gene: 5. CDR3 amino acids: CASSSRGQDEQYF. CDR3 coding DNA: TGTGCCAGTAGTTCCAGGGGGCAGGACGAGCAGTACTTC.

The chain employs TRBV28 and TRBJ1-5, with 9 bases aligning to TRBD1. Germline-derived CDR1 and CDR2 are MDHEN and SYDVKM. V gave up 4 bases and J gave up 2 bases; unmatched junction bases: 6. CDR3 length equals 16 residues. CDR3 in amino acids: CASSSVGQGRNQPQHF. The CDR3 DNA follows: TGTGCCAGCAGTTCCGTGGGACAGGGCCGCAATCAGCCCCAGCATTTT.

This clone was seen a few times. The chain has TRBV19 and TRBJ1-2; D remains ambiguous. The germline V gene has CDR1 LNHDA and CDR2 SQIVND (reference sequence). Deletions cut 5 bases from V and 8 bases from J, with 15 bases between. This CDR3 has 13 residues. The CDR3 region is CASSFDGREGYTF. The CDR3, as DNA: TGTGCCAGTAGTTTTGACGGGCGGGAAGGCTACACCTTC.

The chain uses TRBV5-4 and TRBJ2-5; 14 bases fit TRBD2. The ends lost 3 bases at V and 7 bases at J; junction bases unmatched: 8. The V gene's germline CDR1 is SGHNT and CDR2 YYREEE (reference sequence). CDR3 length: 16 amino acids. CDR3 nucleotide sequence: TGTGCCAGCAGCTCGGGACTAGCGGGGGCCTCGGGGACCCAGTACTTC. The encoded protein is CASSSGLAGASGTQYF.

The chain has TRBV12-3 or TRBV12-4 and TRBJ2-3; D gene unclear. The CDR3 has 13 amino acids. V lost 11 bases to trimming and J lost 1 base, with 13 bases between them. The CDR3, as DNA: TGTGCCCTCGCCAGATTCGGCACAGATACGCAGTATTTT. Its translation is CALARFGTDTQYF.

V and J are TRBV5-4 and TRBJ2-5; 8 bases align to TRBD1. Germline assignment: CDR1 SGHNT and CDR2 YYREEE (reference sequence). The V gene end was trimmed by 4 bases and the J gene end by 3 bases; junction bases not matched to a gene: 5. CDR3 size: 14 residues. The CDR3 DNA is TGTGCCAGCAGCGGGGGGACAGGAGAAGAGACCCAGTACTTC. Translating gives CASSGGTGEETQYF.

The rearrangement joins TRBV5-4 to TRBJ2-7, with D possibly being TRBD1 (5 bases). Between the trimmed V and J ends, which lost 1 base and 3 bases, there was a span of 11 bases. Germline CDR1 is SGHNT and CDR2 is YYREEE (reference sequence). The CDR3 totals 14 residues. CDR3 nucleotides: TGTGCCAGCAGCTTGTGGGGCCGAGGCTACGAGCAGTACTTC. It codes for CASSLWGRGYEQYF.

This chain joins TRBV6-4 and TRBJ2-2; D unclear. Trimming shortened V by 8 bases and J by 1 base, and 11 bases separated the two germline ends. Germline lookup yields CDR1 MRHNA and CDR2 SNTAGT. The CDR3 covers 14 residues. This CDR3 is CASRQAGNTGELFF. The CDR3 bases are TGTGCCAGCCGCCAGGCAGGGAACACCGGGGAGCTGTTTTTT.

This CDR3 is CASNTRGGWETQYF. CDR3 DNA: TGTGCCAGCAACACCCGGGGGGGGTGGGAGACCCAGTACTTC. This sequence joins TRBV7-8 and TRBJ2-5, with 8 nucleotides matching TRBD2. Germline CDR1 and CDR2: SGHVS and FQNEAQ. The CDR3 is 14 residues long. J was trimmed by 5 bases and V by 7 bases; bases with no gene match: 9.

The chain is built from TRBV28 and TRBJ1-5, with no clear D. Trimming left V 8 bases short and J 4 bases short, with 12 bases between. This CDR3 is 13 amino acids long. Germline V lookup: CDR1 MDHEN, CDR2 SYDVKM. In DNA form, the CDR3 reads TGTGCCAGCCTGGCGGGATGGAATCAGCCCCAGCATTTT. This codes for CASLAGWNQPQHF.

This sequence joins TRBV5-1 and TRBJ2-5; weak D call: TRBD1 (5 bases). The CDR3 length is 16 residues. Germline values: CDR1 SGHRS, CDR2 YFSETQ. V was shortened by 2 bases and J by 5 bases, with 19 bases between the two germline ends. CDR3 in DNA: TGCGCCAGCAGCTTAACCTTTGGGGCCCGGGCGGAGACCCAGTACTTC. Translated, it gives CASSLTFGARAETQYF.

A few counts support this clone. Written as DNA, the CDR3 is TGTGCCAGCAGTCCAGACAGACTCTACGAGCAGTACTTC. It translates to CASSPDRLYEQYF. The rearrangement links TRBV11-2 to TRBJ2-7; possible D gene TRBD1, 5 bases. Trimming shortened V by 6 bases and J by 3 bases, and 12 bases separated the two germline ends. The CDR3 totals 13 residues. Germline V gene data show CDR1 as SGHAT and CDR2 as FQNNGV.

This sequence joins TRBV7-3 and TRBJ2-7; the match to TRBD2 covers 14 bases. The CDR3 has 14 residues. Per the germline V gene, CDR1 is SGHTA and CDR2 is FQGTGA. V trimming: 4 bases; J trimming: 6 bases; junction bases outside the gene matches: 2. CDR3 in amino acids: CASSSGTSGGEQYF. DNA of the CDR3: TGTGCCAGCAGCTCCGGGACTAGCGGGGGCGAGCAGTACTTC.

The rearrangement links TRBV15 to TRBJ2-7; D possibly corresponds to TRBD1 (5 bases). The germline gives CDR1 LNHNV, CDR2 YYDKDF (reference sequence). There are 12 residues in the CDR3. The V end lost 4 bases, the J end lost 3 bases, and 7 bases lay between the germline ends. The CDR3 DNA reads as TGTGCCACCAGCACCCAGGGCTACGAGCAGTACTTC. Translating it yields CATSTQGYEQYF.

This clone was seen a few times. CDR3 residues: CASSKSTSGSTDTQYF. CDR3 sequence (DNA): TGTGCCAGCAGCAAGTCGACTAGCGGTAGCACAGATACGCAGTATTTT. V usage is TRBV21-1 and J usage is TRBJ2-3; no DNA check was done on the table's D call, TRBD2. TRBV21-1 is a documented pseudogene. The CDR3 is made up of 16 amino acids.

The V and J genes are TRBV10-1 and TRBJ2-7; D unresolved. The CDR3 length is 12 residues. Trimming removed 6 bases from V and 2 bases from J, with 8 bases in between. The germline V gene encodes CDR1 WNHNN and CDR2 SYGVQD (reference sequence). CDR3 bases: TGCGCCAGCAGGGAACTACCCTACGAGCAGTACTTC. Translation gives CASRELPYEQYF.

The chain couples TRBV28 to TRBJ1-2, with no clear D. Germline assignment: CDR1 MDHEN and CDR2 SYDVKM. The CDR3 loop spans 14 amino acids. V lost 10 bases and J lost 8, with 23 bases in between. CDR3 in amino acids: CAIQFRSGSRGYTF. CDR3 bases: TGTGCCATCCAGTTTAGGTCAGGCAGCCGGGGCTACACCTTC.

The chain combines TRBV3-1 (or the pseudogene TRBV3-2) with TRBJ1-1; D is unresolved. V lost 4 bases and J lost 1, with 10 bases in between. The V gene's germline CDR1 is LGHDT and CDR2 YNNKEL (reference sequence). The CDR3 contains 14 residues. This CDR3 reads CASSPRAGNTEAFF. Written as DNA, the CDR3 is TGTGCCAGCAGCCCGCGGGCAGGGAACACTGAAGCTTTCTTT.

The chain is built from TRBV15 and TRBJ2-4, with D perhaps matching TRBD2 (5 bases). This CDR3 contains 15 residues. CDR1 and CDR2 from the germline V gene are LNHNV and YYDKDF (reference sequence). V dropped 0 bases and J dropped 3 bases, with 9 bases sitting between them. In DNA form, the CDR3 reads TGTGCCACCAGCAGAGATGTCGGAGGCAAAAACATTCAGTACTTC. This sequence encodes CATSRDVGGKNIQYF.

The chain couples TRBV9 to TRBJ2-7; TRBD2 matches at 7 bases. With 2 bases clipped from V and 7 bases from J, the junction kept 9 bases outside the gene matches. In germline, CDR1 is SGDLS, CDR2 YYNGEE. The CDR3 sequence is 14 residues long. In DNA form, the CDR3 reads TGTGCCAGCAGCGTTTGGACTAGTTTTGATGAGCAGTACTTC. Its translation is CASSVWTSFDEQYF.

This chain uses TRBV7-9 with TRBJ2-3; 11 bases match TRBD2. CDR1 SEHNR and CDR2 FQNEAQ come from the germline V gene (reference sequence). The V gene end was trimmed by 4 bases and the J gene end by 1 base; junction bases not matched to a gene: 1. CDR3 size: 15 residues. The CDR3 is CASSWGLAGTDTQYF. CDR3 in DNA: TGTGCCAGCAGCTGGGGACTAGCGGGCACAGATACGCAGTATTTT.